A selection of T cell receptor beta chains follows, all from one sample in a study of blood T cell repertoires in COVID-19. The table came from immunoSEQ multiplex PCR; TCRdb's copy has only in-frame clones and leaves some out. Seen here are a few hundred thousand clones, roughly 87% observed once, and the top ten hold roughly 2.3%. Sequenced input: peripheral blood. Source of these receptors: a man younger than 35 with active or convalescent COVID-19. The CDR3 runs from the conserved cysteine through the conserved F or W. D genes are given only for firm matches. Only part of the rows carry a size: once, few, many, or a class if the clone is expanded.

D,size,V,J,CDR3,DNA
TRBD1,once,TRBV6-5,TRBJ1-5,CASTQQGVIPQHF,TGTGCCAGCACCCAACAGGGGGTGATACCCCAGCATTTT
TRBD2,-,TRBV5-4,TRBJ2-7,CASSLVLPSGTYEQYF,TGTGCCAGCAGCTTGGTATTGCCTAGCGGAACCTACGAGCAGTACTTC
TRBD2,-,TRBV24-1,TRBJ2-3,CATSEGGLAGEALSTDTQYF,TGTGCCACCAGTGAGGGGGGACTAGCGGGAGAGGCACTTAGCACAGATACGCAGTATTTT
-,-,TRBV11-2,TRBJ2-7,CASSLEAGPYEQYF,TGTGCCAGCAGCTTAGAGGCAGGGCCCTACGAGCAGTACTTC
-,-,TRBV19,TRBJ1-1,CASSIGQGYEAFF,TGTGCCAGTAGTATAGGCCAGGGGTACGAAGCTTTCTTT
TRBD1,-,TRBV28,TRBJ2-3,CASSLGTGFTDTQYF,TGTGCCAGCAGTTTGGGGACAGGGTTCACAGATACGCAGTATTTT
-,-,TRBV15,TRBJ1-4,CATSRARFTSTNEKLFF,TGTGCCACCAGCAGAGCGCGGTTCACTTCAACTAATGAAAAACTGTTTTTT
TRBD1,-,TRBV5-1,TRBJ2-2,CASSADRGQVTGELFF,TGCGCCAGCAGCGCAGACAGGGGGCAGGTCACCGGGGAGCTGTTTTTT
TRBD1,-,TRBV19,TRBJ1-2,CASRISPPGQYYGYTF,TGTGCCAGTAGGATCTCCCCTCCGGGACAGTACTATGGCTACACCTTC
-,-,TRBV12-3/TRBV12-4,TRBJ1-2,CASSLSGVRSYTF,TGTGCCAGCAGTTTATCGGGGGTCAGGAGCTACACCTTC
-,-,TRBV24-1,TRBJ2-3,CATSDSRRGTDTQYF,TGTGCCACCAGTGATTCTCGCCGGGGGACAGATACGCAGTATTTT
TRBD1,-,TRBV7-6,TRBJ2-7,CASSKTGGINEQYF,TGTGCCAGCAGCAAGACAGGGGGCATAAACGAGCAGTACTTC
-,-,TRBV6-5,TRBJ2-3,CASSFQSTDTQYF,TGTGCCAGCAGTTTTCAGAGCACAGATACGCAGTATTTT
-,few,TRBV19,TRBJ2-7,CASSIERTAEQYF,TGTGCCAGTAGTATAGAAAGGACAGCCGAGCAGTACTTC
-,-,TRBV6-2/TRBV6-3,TRBJ1-2,CASSSSGGGINYGYTF,TGTGCCAGCAGTTCCTCCGGCGGGGGGATCAACTATGGCTACACCTTC
-,once,TRBV6-5,TRBJ1-2,CASSPRTASYGYTF,TGTGCCAGCAGCCCCCGGACAGCCTCCTATGGCTACACCTTC
-,-,TRBV5-1,TRBJ1-4,CASSLSATNEKLFF,TGCGCCAGCAGCTTGTCCGCAACTAATGAAAAACTGTTTTTT
-,-,TRBV4-2,TRBJ2-1,CASSQEVLINEQFF,TGTGCCAGCAGCCAAGAGGTACTGATAAATGAGCAGTTCTTC
-,-,TRBV3-1/TRBV3-2,TRBJ2-7,CASSWAQGNEQYF,TGTGCCAGCAGCTGGGCACAGGGTAACGAGCAGTACTTC
-,-,TRBV24-1,TRBJ2-1,CATSDPGTSGNEQFF,TGTGCCACCAGTGATCCGGGAACCTCAGGCAATGAGCAGTTCTTC
-,-,TRBV16,TRBJ1-2,CASSQSDYNYGYTF,TGTGCCAGCAGCCAGAGCGACTACAACTATGGCTACACCTTC
-,-,TRBV5-1,TRBJ1-3,CASSAGGPGNTIYF,TGCGCCAGCAGCGCCGGAGGCCCTGGAAACACCATATATTTT
-,-,TRBV2,TRBJ2-5,CASSAKRQETQYF,TGTGCCAGCAGTGCTAAGCGGCAAGAGACCCAGTACTTC
-,-,TRBV7-2,TRBJ2-7,CASSPQILQTTSYEQYF,TGTGCCAGCAGCCCACAGATCTTGCAGACGACCTCCTACGAGCAGTACTTC
-,once,TRBV11-3,TRBJ2-3,CASSFSAVNPQYF,TGTGCCAGCAGCTTTTCTGCGGTGAATCCGCAGTATTTT
TRBD1,-,TRBV5-1,TRBJ2-3,CASSPDRGGGTDTQYF,TGCGCCAGCAGCCCGGACAGGGGAGGAGGGACAGATACGCAGTATTTT
TRBD1,-,TRBV2,TRBJ1-4,CASLPGTGEEKLFF,TGTGCCAGCCTCCCCGGGACAGGGGAAGAAAAACTGTTTTTT
-,-,TRBV11-2,TRBJ2-3,CASSTFGHGRTDTQYF,TGTGCCAGCAGCACCTTTGGACACGGCCGCACAGATACGCAGTATTTT
-,-,TRBV21-1,TRBJ1-4,CASSKGAGGGRANEKLFF,TGTGCCAGCAGCAAAGGCGCGGGCGGGGGCAGAGCTAATGAAAAACTGTTTTTT
TRBD1,-,TRBV14,TRBJ2-1,CASSHGQGVFSNEQFF,TGTGCCAGCAGCCATGGACAGGGTGTGTTTTCCAATGAGCAGTTCTTC
TRBD1,-,TRBV29-1,TRBJ2-1,CSLDRGPYNEQFF,TGCAGTTTAGACAGGGGGCCCTACAATGAGCAGTTCTTC
-,few,TRBV28,TRBJ1-1,CASSQGRTEAFF,TGTGCCAGCAGTCAAGGGAGGACTGAAGCTTTCTTT
TRBD2,once,TRBV7-2,TRBJ2-5,CASSYSGAKETQYF,TGTGCCAGCAGCTATAGCGGGGCTAAAGAGACCCAGTACTTC
-,-,TRBV5-6,TRBJ1-1,CASTPRESTEAFF,TGTGCCAGCACCCCCAGGGAAAGCACTGAAGCTTTCTTT
TRBD2,-,TRBV11-2,TRBJ2-1,CASSSRLANEQFF,TGTGCCAGCAGCTCCCGACTAGCGAATGAGCAGTTCTTC
TRBD2,-,TRBV19,TRBJ2-1,CASSLGLAGTDEQFF,TGTGCCAGTAGTCTCGGACTAGCGGGGACGGATGAGCAGTTCTTC
TRBD2,-,TRBV7-9,TRBJ2-3,CASLDPIAGATDTQYF,TGTGCCAGCCTCGATCCTATAGCGGGGGCCACAGATACGCAGTATTTT
-,-,TRBV15,TRBJ1-6,CATSSYLTGALHF,TGTGCCACCAGCAGTTACTTGACGGGGGCCCTCCACTTT
TRBD2,-,TRBV5-4,TRBJ2-7,CASSRGTSGSYEQYF,TGTGCCAGCAGCAGAGGGACTAGTGGGTCCTACGAGCAGTACTTC
TRBD2,-,TRBV3-1/TRBV3-2,TRBJ2-1,CASSHPGLAGGYNEQFF,TGTGCCAGCAGCCACCCGGGACTAGCGGGAGGATACAATGAGCAGTTCTTC
-,-,TRBV19,TRBJ2-1,CASSITRSRSSYNEQFF,TGTGCCAGTAGTATTACGCGGAGTCGGAGCTCCTACAATGAGCAGTTCTTC
-,-,TRBV27,TRBJ2-4,CASSPVVGGKNIQYF,TGTGCCAGCAGTCCGGTAGTAGGAGGGAAAAACATTCAGTACTTC
TRBD2,-,TRBV11-2,TRBJ2-7,CASSHSAAGGYEQYF,TGTGCCAGCAGCCATTCCGCCGCGGGAGGTTACGAGCAGTACTTC
TRBD1,-,TRBV24-1,TRBJ2-3,CATSDRDRVTDTQYF,TGTGCCACCAGTGATCGGGACAGAGTCACAGATACGCAGTATTTT
TRBD1,-,TRBV5-1,TRBJ2-2,CASSPGTGQAGELFF,TGCGCCAGCAGCCCCGGGACAGGTCAAGCCGGGGAGCTGTTTTTT